A single sample gave rise to the 25 T cell receptor beta chains below, sequenced in a study of graft-versus-host responses after intestinal transplantation. No antigen is known for these receptors. The method was immunoSEQ multiplex PCR; TCRdb's version includes in-frame clones alone and lacks a portion of them. The profile shows 84,000 or so clones, around nine tenths of them singletons. The sample here was unstimulated CD4+ T cells sorted from spleen or lymph node cells, taken before intestinal transplant. Source of these receptors: a human donor who received an intestinal transplant.

V and J are TRBV28 and TRBJ2-6, with a tentative D call TRBD1 (6 bases). Germline-derived CDR1 and CDR2 are MDHEN and SYDVKM. Trimming removed 8 bases at V and 2 bases at J, with 22 bases between. This CDR3 comprises 18 residues. This CDR3 reads CASGTQENRATGANVLTF. The CDR3 nucleotides are TGTGCCAGCGGAACACAGGAGAACAGGGCCACTGGGGCCAACGTCCTGACTTTC.

This chain connects TRBV6-5 to TRBJ2-4, with D unresolved. CDR3 length: 15 residues. CDR1 MNHEY and CDR2 SVGAGI come from the germline V gene. Trimming took 2 bases from V and 0 from J, leaving 8 bases between them. This chain's CDR3 is CASSYRSLAKNIQYF. The CDR3 nucleotides read TGTGCCAGCAGTTACCGCAGCTTAGCCAAAAACATTCAGTACTTC.

The J gene is TRBJ2-1, the V gene TRBV4-1, with 9 bases that match TRBD2. V lost 6 bases to trimming and J lost 7 bases; unmatched junction nucleotides: 16. Germline V gives CDR1 MGHRA, CDR2 YSYEKL. The CDR3 loop spans 17 amino acids. The CDR3 DNA is TGCGCCAGCAGTCTCCACGGGGCGGGAGGGCCAGGTAATGAGCAGTTCTTC. It codes for CASSLHGAGGPGNEQFF.

This chain connects TRBV28 to TRBJ2-6, with no clear D. The germline V and J ends were trimmed by 6 bases and 17 bases, with 14 bases remaining between them. The CDR3 has 11 amino acids. CDR1 and CDR2 (germline): MDHEN, SYDVKM. In DNA, the CDR3 is TGTGCCAGCAGAGACACCAGGTCCTTGACTTTC. It codes for CASRDTRSLTF.

This clone was seen more than once but under ten times. The chain carries TRBV6-1 and TRBJ1-2, with a weak D call TRBD1 (5 bases). This CDR3 has 12 residues. Trimming removed 8 bases from V and 3 bases from J, with 10 bases in between. The germline gives CDR1 MNHNS, CDR2 SASEGT. CDR3: CASSGADYGYTF. The CDR3 DNA reads as TGTGCCAGCTCCGGGGCGGACTATGGCTACACCTTC.

The J gene is TRBJ1-2, the V gene TRBV6-6; 7 bases match TRBD1. Looked up from germline, CDR1 is MNHNY and CDR2 is SVGAGI (reference sequence). The CDR3 runs 15 residues. Trimming cost V 5 bases and J 6 bases; bases outside gene matches: 12. This CDR3 reads CASSLKVGTVNGYTF. The CDR3 DNA follows: TGTGCCAGCAGTCTGAAAGTGGGGACAGTCAATGGCTACACCTTC.

This clone has only one observation. V and J are TRBV9 and TRBJ1-2; 8 nucleotides align to TRBD1. Per the germline V gene, CDR1 is SGDLS and CDR2 is YYNGEE. J lost 2 bases, V lost 5 bases, and 2 bases had no gene match. CDR3 length: 13 residues. The CDR3 DNA sequence: TGTGCCAGCAGTCGACAGGGGAACTATGGCTACACCTTC. Amino acid sequence: CASSRQGNYGYTF.

In its sample, this clone was seen once. The V and J genes are TRBV19 and TRBJ2-6; perhaps TRBD1 as D (6 bases). The CDR3 contains 15 residues. CDR1 is LNHDA and CDR2 is SQIVND in the germline V gene (reference sequence). V was trimmed by 3 bases and J by 1 base, leaving 7 bases between them. The CDR3 bases are TGTGCCAGTAGTATCACAGGGTCTGGGGCCAACGTCCTGACTTTC. Its translation: CASSITGSGANVLTF.

The count of this clone is one. V gene TRBV2 combines with J gene TRBJ2-3; D unresolved. The CDR3 is 13 residues long. From germline, CDR1 is SNHLY and CDR2 FYNNEI. The V and J ends lost 7 bases and 4 bases respectively, with 12 bases between them. The CDR3 DNA sequence: TGTGCCAGCATTCGACCCCCTTCAGATACGCAGTATTTT. Encoded protein: CASIRPPSDTQYF.

This CDR3 reads CASSLGLAGGEQFF. DNA of the CDR3: TGTGCCAGCAGTTTGGGACTAGCGGGCGGTGAGCAGTTCTTC. The chain employs TRBV2 and TRBJ2-1; 12 bases line up with TRBD2. The V segment lost 5 bases and the J segment 9 bases; nucleotides outside the gene matches: 5. CDR1 SNHLY and CDR2 FYNNEI come from the germline V gene. This CDR3 has 14 amino acids.

The rearrangement uses TRBV15 and TRBJ2-7; D is perhaps TRBD1 or TRBD2 (5 bases each). The CDR3 loop spans 16 amino acids. V was clipped by 0 bases and J by 1 base, with 13 bases between them. Germline V gives CDR1 LNHNV, CDR2 YYDKDF (reference sequence). In nucleotides, the CDR3 is TGTGCCACCAGCAGAGAAGGGACCGAAGTGTCCTACGAGCAGTACTTC. Amino acids: CATSREGTEVSYEQYF. The full variable domain, completed using reference TRBV15 and TRBJ2-7, is DAMVIQNPRYQVTQFGKPVTLSCSQTLNHNVMYWYQQKSSQAPKLLFHYYDKDFNNEADTPDNFQSRRPNTSFCFLDIRSPGLGDTAMYLCATSREGTEVSYEQYFGPGTRLTVT.

The chain combines TRBV18 with TRBJ1-5; D is unclear. The CDR3 spans 13 residues. Germline values: CDR1 KGHSH, CDR2 LQKENI. Trimming stripped 6 bases from V and 9 bases from J, with 15 bases between. DNA for the CDR3: TGTGCCAGCTCTTCCAAAGATGAGCTGCCCCAGCATTTT. Translating it yields CASSSKDELPQHF.

V gene TRBV18 combines with J gene TRBJ2-7, with 7 nucleotides matching TRBD1. CDR3 size: 15 residues. Germline lookup yields CDR1 KGHSH and CDR2 LQKENI. After removal of 3 bases from V and 4 bases from J, the junction contained 9 bases not matched to a gene. CDR3 DNA: TGTGCCAGCTCACCTAACCGGGACAGTAAATACGAGCAGTACTTC. It codes for CASSPNRDSKYEQYF.

This chain uses TRBV2 with TRBJ2-1; 7 bases fit TRBD1. CDR3 length: 15 amino acids. Trimming removed 4 bases from V and 4 bases from J; junction bases left unmatched: 7. The V gene's germline CDR1 is SNHLY and CDR2 FYNNEI. CDR3 nucleotides: TGTGCCAGCAGTGCTCAGGGGGTGGGTTACAATGAGCAGTTCTTC. Translated, it gives CASSAQGVGYNEQFF.

J is TRBJ2-1 and V is TRBV6-6; TRBD2 matches 12 bases. Germline V gene lookup returns CDR1 MNHNY and CDR2 SVGAGI (reference sequence). Trimming cost V 6 bases and J 8 bases; bases outside gene matches: 8. CDR3 length: 15 amino acids. CDR3 protein: CASRLLAGGPDEQFF. The CDR3 nucleotides are TGTGCCAGCAGACTGCTAGCGGGAGGGCCCGATGAGCAGTTCTTC.

The V and J genes are TRBV18 and TRBJ2-1; unclear D gene. The CDR3 spans 15 residues. V lost 3 bases and J 1 base, leaving 10 bases between the germline ends. Germline assignment: CDR1 KGHSH and CDR2 LQKENI. The CDR3 spells CASSPIQGSYNEQFF. Written as DNA, the CDR3 is TGTGCCAGCTCACCTATACAAGGGTCCTACAATGAGCAGTTCTTC.

The V call is TRBV7-3, the J call TRBJ2-7; TRBD1 is a possible D gene (5 bases). The CDR3 extends over 14 amino acids. Germline CDR1 is SGHTA and CDR2 is FQGTGA. V was clipped by 0 bases and J by 5 bases, with 11 bases between them. The CDR3 DNA sequence: TGTGCCAGCAGCTTAACGATAGGGGCGGACGAGCAGTACTTC. Translation: CASSLTIGADEQYF.

This chain uses TRBV5-8 with TRBJ1-5; D uncertain. The CDR3 is 15 residues long. CDR1 and CDR2 from the germline V gene are SGHTS and YDEGEE. Deletions cut 4 bases from V and 4 bases from J, with 15 bases between. CDR3 bases: TGTGCCAGCAGCCCACGTTCAGGCAGTAATCAGCCCCAGCATTTT. This encodes CASSPRSGSNQPQHF.

The chain combines TRBV27 with TRBJ1-3; D is unclear. V was shortened by 5 bases and J by 0 bases, with 17 bases between the two germline ends. CDR3 length equals 17 residues. Germline V gives CDR1 MNHEY, CDR2 SMNVEV (reference sequence). As DNA, the CDR3 is TGTGCCAGCAGTCTCCGGGCGGCAGGAGCCTCTGGAAACACCATATATTTT. Translated, it gives CASSLRAAGASGNTIYF.

V gene TRBV21-1 combines with J gene TRBJ2-7; the table calls TRBD1, which could not be checked here. TRBV21-1 is a listed pseudogene. This CDR3 has 15 amino acids. CDR3 sequence (DNA): TGTGCCAGCAGCAAAACCGGGACAGGGGACTACGAGCAGTACTTC. Amino acid sequence: CASSKTGTGDYEQYF.

J is TRBJ1-3 and V is TRBV7-9, with 9 bases identical to TRBD1. Germline assignment: CDR1 SEHNR and CDR2 FQNEAQ (reference sequence). Trimming removed 0 bases from V and 0 bases from J; junction bases left unmatched: 9. The CDR3 totals 19 residues. The DNA of the CDR3 is TGTGCCAGCAGCTTAGCGCTGTCGACAGGGGGACCCTCTGGAAACACCATATATTTT. This codes for CASSLALSTGGPSGNTIYF. Variable domain in full (rest from reference TRBV7-9 and TRBJ1-3): DTGVSQNPRHKITKRGQNVTFRCDPISEHNRLYWYRQTLGQGPEFLTYFQNEAQLEKSRLLSDRFSAERPKGSFSTLEIQRTEQGDSAMYLCASSLALSTGGPSGNTIYFGEGSWLTVV.

A few counts support this clone. The sample carries other DNA sequences with the same CDR3. The chain carries TRBV19 and TRBJ1-5, with D unresolved. CDR1 LNHDA and CDR2 SQIVND come from the germline V gene (reference sequence). The length of the CDR3 is 13 residues. V lost 3 bases to trimming and J lost 4 bases, with 7 bases between them. The CDR3 DNA reads TGTGCCAGTAGTATGGGCGGAAATCAGCCCCAGCATTTT. This sequence encodes CASSMGGNQPQHF.

This clone came up a few times. This chain links TRBV18 with TRBJ1-1, with TRBD1 matching 8 bases. J gave up 2 bases and V 3 bases, and 5 bases lay outside the gene matches. From germline, CDR1 is KGHSH and CDR2 LQKENI. The CDR3 covers 15 residues. The CDR3 is CASSPGTGDNTEAFF. CDR3 coding DNA: TGTGCCAGCTCACCCGGGACAGGTGATAACACTGAAGCTTTCTTT.

The chain employs TRBV29-1 and TRBJ2-5; D unclear. Trimming shortened V by 2 bases and J by 4 bases, and 11 bases separated the two germline ends. Germline values: CDR1 SQVTM, CDR2 ANQGSEA. The CDR3 is made up of 13 amino acids. For the CDR3, the DNA is TGCAGCGTTGAAAATGGACCAGGAGAGACCCAGTACTTC. Encoded protein: CSVENGPGETQYF.

The chain recombines TRBV4-1 with TRBJ2-7; the D call may be TRBD1 or TRBD2 (7 bases each). Looked up from germline, CDR1 is MGHRA and CDR2 is YSYEKL. CDR3 length: 16 amino acids. V was shortened by 1 base and J by 3 bases, with 16 bases between the two germline ends. This CDR3 reads CASSQASGTDSYEQYF. CDR3 in DNA: TGCGCCAGCAGCCAAGCGAGCGGGACAGACAGCTACGAGCAGTACTTC.